Given below is one T cell receptor beta chain in context. The antigen remains undetermined. Primers used in a second PCR of about 7 to 11 cycles were a sample-barcoded 5' primer and a J-beta primer mix. Each of the cDNA molecules was tagged by a template-switch adaptor with 12 random nucleotides. Each CDR3 protein is one row after TCRdb ran MiXCR on the 5' RACE reads. The profile shows approximately 850,000 distinct CDR3 sequences, roughly 64% of them singletons. This specimen belongs to a study of blood T cells in healthy people across ages. Study-wide results and limits: Researchers report that TCR beta diversity correlated strongly with naive T cell percentage.

The material sequenced was blood. This receptor was identified in a man aged 30 to 39 in good health.

The CDR3, as DNA: TGTGCCAGCAGCGTAGAGCCCGGGCCGGGATACAATGAGCAGTTCTTC. It codes for CASSVEPGPGYNEQFF. The chain is built from TRBV9 and TRBJ2-1; tentative D call: TRBD2 (5 bases). The CDR3 sequence is 16 residues long. Trimming left V 0 bases short and J 4 bases short, with 14 bases between. Looked up from germline, CDR1 is SGDLS and CDR2 is YYNGEE.